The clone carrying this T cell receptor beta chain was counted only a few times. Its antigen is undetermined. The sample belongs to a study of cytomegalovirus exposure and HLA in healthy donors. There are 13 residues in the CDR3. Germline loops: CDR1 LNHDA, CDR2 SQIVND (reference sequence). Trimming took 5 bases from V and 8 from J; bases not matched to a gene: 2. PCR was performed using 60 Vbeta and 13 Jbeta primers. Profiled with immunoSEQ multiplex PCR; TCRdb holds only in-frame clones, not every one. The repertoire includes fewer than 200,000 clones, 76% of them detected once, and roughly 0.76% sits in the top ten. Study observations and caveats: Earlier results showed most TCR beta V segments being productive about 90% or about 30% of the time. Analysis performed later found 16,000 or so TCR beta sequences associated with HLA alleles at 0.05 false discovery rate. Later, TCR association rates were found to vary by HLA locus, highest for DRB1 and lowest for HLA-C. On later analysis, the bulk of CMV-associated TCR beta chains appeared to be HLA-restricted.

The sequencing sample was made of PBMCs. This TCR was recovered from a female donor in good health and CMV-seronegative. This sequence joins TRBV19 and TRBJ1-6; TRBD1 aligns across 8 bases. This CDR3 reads CASSGQGHSPLHF. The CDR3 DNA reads TGTGCCAGTAGTGGACAGGGCCATTCACCCCTCCACTTT.